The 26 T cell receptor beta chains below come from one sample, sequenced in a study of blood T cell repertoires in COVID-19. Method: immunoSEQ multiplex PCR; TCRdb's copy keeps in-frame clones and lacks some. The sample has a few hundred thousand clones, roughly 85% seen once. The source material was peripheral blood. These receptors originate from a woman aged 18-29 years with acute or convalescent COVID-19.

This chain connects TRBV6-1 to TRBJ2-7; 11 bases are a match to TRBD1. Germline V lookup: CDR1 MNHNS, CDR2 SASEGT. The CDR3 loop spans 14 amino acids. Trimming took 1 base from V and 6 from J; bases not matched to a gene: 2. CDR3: CASSEVGTGGEQYF. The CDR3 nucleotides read TGTGCCAGCAGTGAAGTGGGGACAGGGGGCGAGCAGTACTTC.

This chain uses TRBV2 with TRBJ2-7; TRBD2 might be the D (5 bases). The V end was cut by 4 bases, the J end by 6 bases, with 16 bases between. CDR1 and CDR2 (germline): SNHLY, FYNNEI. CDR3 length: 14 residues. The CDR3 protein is CASSGEQISSEQYF. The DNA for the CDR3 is TGTGCCAGCAGTGGGGAGCAGATTAGTTCCGAGCAGTACTTC.

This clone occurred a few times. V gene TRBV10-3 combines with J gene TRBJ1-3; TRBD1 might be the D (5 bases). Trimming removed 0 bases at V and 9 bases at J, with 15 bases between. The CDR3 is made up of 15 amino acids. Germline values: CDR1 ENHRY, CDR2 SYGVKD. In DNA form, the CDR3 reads TGTGCCATCAGTGAGTCGGAACAGGAGTTTGGCACCATATATTTT. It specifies CAISESEQEFGTIYF.

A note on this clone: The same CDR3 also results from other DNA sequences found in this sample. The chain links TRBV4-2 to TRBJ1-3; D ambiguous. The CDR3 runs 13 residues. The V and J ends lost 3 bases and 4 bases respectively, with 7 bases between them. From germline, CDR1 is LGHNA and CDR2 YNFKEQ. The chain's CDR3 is CASSHEEGNTIYF. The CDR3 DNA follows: TGTGCCAGCAGCCACGAGGAAGGAAACACCATATATTTT.

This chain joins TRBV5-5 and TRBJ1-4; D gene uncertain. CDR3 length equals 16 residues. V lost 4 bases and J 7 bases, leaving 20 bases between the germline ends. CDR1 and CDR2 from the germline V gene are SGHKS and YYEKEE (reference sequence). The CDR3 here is CASSPSENEHLEKLFF. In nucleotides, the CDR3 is TGTGCCAGCAGCCCGTCCGAGAACGAGCATCTTGAAAAACTGTTTTTT.

The CDR3 DNA reads as TGTGCCAGCAGTGAATCAGGCTACGAGCAGTACTTC. Residues: CASSESGYEQYF. V gene TRBV6-1 combines with J gene TRBJ2-7; D is unclear. Germline CDR1 is MNHNS and CDR2 is SASEGT. This CDR3 has 12 residues. Trimming removed 2 bases from V and 3 bases from J, with 5 bases in between.

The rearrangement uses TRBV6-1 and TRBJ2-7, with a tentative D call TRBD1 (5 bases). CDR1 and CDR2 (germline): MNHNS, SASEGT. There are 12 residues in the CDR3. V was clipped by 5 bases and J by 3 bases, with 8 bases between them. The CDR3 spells CASSSDSYEQYF. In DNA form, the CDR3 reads TGTGCCAGCAGTTCCGACAGCTACGAGCAGTACTTC.

The CDR3 protein is CASSFGRDKSYGYTF. The CDR3 nucleotides read TGTGCCAGCAGTTTTGGTCGGGACAAGTCTTATGGCTACACCTTC. The genes are TRBV6-2 or TRBV6-3 and TRBJ1-2, with D perhaps matching TRBD1 (6 bases). The CDR3 covers 15 residues. V lost 4 bases to trimming and J lost 5 bases, with 17 bases between them. Looked up from germline, CDR1 is MNHEY and CDR2 is SVGEGT.

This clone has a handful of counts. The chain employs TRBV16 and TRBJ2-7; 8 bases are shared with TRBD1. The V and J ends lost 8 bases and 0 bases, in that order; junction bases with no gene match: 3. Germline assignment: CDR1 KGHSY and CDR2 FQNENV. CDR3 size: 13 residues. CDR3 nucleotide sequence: TGTGCCAGCGGACAGGGACACTCCTACGAGCAGTACTTC. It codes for CASGQGHSYEQYF.

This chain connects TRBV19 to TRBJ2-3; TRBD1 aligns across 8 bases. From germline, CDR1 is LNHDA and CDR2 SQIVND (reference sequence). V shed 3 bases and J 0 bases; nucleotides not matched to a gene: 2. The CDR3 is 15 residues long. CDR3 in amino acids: CASSIWTGSTDTQYF. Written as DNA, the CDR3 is TGTGCCAGTAGTATTTGGACAGGGAGCACAGATACGCAGTATTTT.

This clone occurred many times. The CDR3 bases are TGCGCCAGCAGCTTGGGCGCAGTTCCAGGGAACACAGATACGCAGTATTTT. Its translation: CASSLGAVPGNTDTQYF. The V gene is TRBV5-1, the J gene TRBJ2-3; D is perhaps TRBD1 (5 bases). V was clipped by 0 bases and J by 2 bases, with 16 bases between them. The CDR3 is made up of 17 amino acids. Looked up from germline, CDR1 is SGHRS and CDR2 is YFSETQ. Filled out from reference TRBV5-1 and TRBJ2-3, the complete variable domain reads KAGVTQTPRYLIKTRGQQVTLSCSPISGHRSVSWYQQTPGQGLQFLFEYFSETQRNKGNFPGRFSGRQFSNSRSEMNVSTLELGDSALYLCASSLGAVPGNTDTQYFGPGTRLTVL.

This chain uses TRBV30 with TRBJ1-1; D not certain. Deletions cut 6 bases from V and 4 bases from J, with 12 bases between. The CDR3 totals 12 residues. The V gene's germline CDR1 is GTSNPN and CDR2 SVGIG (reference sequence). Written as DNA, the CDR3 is TGTGCCTGCGTCCCCCGCGGCACTGAAGCTTTCTTT. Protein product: CACVPRGTEAFF.

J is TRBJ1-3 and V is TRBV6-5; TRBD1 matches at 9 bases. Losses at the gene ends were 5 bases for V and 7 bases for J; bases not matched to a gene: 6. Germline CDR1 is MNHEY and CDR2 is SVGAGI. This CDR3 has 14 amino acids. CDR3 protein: CASSQRQGVNTIYF. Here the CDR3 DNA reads TGTGCCAGCAGTCAAAGACAGGGGGTGAACACCATATATTTT.

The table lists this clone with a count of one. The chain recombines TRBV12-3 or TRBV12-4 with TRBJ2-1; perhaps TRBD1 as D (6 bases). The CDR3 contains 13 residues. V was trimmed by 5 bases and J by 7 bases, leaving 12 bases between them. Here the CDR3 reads CASSPGTTNEQFF. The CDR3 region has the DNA TGTGCCAGCAGTCCAGGGACAACAAATGAGCAGTTCTTC.

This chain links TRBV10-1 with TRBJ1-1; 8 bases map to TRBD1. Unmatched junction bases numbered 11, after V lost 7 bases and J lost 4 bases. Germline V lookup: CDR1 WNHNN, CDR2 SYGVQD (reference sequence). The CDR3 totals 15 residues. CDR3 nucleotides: TGCGCCAGCAACAAAAAAACAGGGGGTGGCACTGAAGCTTTCTTT. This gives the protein CASNKKTGGGTEAFF.

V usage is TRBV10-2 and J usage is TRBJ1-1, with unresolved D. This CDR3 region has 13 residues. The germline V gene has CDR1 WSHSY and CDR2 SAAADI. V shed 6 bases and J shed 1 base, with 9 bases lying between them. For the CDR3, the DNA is TGCGCCAGCAGCGCCGCAGGGAACACTGAAGCTTTCTTT. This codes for CASSAAGNTEAFF.

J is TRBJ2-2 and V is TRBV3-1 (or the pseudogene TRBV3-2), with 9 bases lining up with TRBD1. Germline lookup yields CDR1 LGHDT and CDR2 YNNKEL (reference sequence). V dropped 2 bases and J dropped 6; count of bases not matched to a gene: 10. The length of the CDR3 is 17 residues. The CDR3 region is CASSQNRGTGRAGELFF. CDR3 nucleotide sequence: TGTGCCAGCAGCCAAAACCGAGGGACAGGGAGGGCCGGGGAGCTGTTTTTT.

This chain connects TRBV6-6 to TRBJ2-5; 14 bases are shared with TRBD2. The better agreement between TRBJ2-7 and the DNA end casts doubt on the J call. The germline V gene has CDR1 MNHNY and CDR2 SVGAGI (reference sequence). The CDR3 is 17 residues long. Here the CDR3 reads CASSPPFGLAGGYEQYF. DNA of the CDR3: TGTGCCAGCAGTCCCCCTTTTGGACTAGCGGGGGGATACGAGCAGTACTTC.

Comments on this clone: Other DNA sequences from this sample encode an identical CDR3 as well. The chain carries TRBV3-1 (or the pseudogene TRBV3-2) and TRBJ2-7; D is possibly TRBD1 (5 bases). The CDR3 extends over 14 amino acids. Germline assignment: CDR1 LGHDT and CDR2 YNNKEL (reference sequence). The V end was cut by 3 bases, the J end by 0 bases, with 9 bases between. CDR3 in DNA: TGTGCCAGCAGCCAGAAGACAGTCTCCTACGAGCAGTACTTC. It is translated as CASSQKTVSYEQYF.

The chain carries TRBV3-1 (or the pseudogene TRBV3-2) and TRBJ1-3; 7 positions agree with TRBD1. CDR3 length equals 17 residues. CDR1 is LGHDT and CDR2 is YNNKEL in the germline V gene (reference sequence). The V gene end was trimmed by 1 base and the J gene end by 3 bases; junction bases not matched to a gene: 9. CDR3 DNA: TGTGCCAGCAGCCAAGGAGGAAGGGGGCGCGTTGGAAACACCATATATTTT. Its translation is CASSQGGRGRVGNTIYF.

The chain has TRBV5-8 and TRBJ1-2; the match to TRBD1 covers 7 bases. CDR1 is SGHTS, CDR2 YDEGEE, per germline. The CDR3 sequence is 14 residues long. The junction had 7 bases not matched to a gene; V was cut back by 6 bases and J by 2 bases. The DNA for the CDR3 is TGTGCCAGCAACAACAGGGGAAAGAACTATGGCTACACCTTC. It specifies CASNNRGKNYGYTF. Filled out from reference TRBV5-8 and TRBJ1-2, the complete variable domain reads EAGVTQSPTHLIKTRGQQATLRCSPISGHTSVYWYQQALGLGLQFLLWYDEGEERNRGNFPPRFSGRQFPNYSSELNVNALELEDSALYLCASNNRGKNYGYTFGSGTRLTVV.

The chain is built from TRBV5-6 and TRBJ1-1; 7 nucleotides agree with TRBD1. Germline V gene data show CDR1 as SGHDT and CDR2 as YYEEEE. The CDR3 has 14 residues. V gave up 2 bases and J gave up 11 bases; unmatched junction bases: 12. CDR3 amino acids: CASSFGTVRSGAFF. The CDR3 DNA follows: TGTGCCAGCAGCTTTGGGACAGTAAGAAGCGGGGCTTTCTTT.

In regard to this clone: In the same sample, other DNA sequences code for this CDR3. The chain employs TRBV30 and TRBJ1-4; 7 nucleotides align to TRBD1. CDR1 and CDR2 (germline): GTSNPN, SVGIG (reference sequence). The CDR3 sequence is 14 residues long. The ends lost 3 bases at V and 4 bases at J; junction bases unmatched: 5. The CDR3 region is CAWSGDSLNEKLFF. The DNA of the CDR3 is TGTGCCTGGAGCGGGGACAGCCTTAATGAAAAACTGTTTTTT.

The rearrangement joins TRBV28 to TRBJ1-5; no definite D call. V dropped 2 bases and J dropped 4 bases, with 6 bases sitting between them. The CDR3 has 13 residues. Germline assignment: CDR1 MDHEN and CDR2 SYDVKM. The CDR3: CASSLMLNQPQHF. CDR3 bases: TGTGCCAGCAGTTTAATGCTAAATCAGCCCCAGCATTTT.

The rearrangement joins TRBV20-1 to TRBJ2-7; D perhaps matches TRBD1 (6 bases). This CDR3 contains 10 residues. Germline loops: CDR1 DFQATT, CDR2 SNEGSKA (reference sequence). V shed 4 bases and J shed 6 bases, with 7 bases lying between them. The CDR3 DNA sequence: TGCAGTGCTAAACAGGGCGAGCAGTACTTC. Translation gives CSAKQGEQYF.

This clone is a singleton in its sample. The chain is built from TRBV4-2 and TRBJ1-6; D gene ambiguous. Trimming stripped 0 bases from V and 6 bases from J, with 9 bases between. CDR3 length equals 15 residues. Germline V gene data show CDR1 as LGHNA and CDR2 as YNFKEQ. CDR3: CASSQDGGPNSPLHF. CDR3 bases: TGTGCCAGCAGCCAAGATGGTGGCCCTAATTCACCCCTCCACTTT.